The T cell receptor beta chain under discussion was sequenced for a study of blood T cell repertoires in COVID-19. The wider study: There were acute and convalescent COVID-19 samples, and they came from the United States, Italy and Spain.

Per the authors' pipeline: Reference gene primer amplification in the assay estimated nucleated cell counts. This table comes from immunoSEQ multiplex PCR, and its TCRdb copy is limited to in-frame clones, with some not included. V, J and clone size are taken as reported in that table, and D and trimming were inferred from the DNA itself. The top ten clones hold 1.5% to 2% of a sample with about 210,000 clones, about 87% of them seen once. The V gene end was trimmed by 8 bases and the J gene end by 4 bases; junction bases not matched to a gene: 7. This CDR3 has 14 residues. The germline V gene encodes CDR1 GTSNPN and CDR2 SVGIG (reference sequence).

The genes are TRBV30 and TRBJ2-1, with 11 bases lining up with TRBD2. Sequences were obtained from peripheral blood. This clonotype was obtained from a man between 65 and 85 years old with acute or convalescent COVID-19. CDR3 nucleotides: TGTGCCCGTCGACTAGCGGGATTTTACAATGAGCAGTTCTTC. Residues: CARRLAGFYNEQFF.